This T cell receptor (beta chain) was documented in a study of shared T cell receptors in the human thymus. Here immunoSEQ multiplex PCR was the method, and the copy in TCRdb shows in-frame clones only, minus some. This table has about 400,000 clones, roughly 94% appearing once. V was shortened by 4 bases and J by 5 bases, with 14 bases between the two germline ends. Germline assignment: CDR1 SGHAT and CDR2 FQNNGV. CDR3 size: 15 residues. This TCR derives from a human donor. Sequenced input: thymocytes. The chain uses TRBV11-2 and TRBJ2-2; D perhaps matches TRBD2 (5 bases). This CDR3 reads CASSSTGFRTGELFF. The CDR3 bases are TGTGCCAGCAGCTCGACGGGATTCCGAACCGGGGAGCTGTTTTTT. Full variable domain (missing parts from reference TRBV11-2 and TRBJ2-2): EAGVAQSPRYKIIEKRQSVAFWCNPISGHATLYWYQQILGQGPKLLIQFQNNGVVDDSQLPKDRFSAERLKGVDSTLKIQPAKLEDSAVYLCASSSTGFRTGELFFGEGSRLTVL.